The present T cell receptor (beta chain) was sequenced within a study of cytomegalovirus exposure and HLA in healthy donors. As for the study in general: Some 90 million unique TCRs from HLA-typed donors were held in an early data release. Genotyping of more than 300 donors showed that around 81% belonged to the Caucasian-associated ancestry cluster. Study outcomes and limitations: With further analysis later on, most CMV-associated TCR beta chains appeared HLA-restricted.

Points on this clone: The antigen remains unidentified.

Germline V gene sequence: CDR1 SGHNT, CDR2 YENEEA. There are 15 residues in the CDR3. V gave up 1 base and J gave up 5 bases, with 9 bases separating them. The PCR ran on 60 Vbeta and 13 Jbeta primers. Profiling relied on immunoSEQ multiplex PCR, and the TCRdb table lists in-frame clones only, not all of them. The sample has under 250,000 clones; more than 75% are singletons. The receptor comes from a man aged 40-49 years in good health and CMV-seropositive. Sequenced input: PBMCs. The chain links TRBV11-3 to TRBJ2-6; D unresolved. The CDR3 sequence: CASSLGLFRANVLTF. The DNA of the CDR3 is TGTGCCAGCAGCTTAGGTCTCTTTCGGGCCAACGTCCTGACTTTC.